Listed below are T cell receptor beta chains from one sample, sequenced in a study of T cell repertoires in cytomegalovirus infection. Which antigens these TCRs recognize remains unknown. TCRdb passed the reads through MiXCR, listing each CDR3 protein once. This table holds 110,000 to 150,000 distinct CDR3 sequences, 30% to 40% found once. Sequencing was performed on CD8+ T cells from cultured PBMCs, taken from culture after CMV antigen stimulation. The receptor set was obtained from a human donor in good health (CMV status not recorded). Some clones in this sample may be carry-over from other donors' samples. Both conserved end residues are part of each CDR3. A D gene is named only where the DNA matches it firmly. Some rows mark clone size as missing; the rest say once, few, many or name a class of expanded clone.

TGTGCCAGCAGTTCCCTAGGCGAGCAGTACTTC | CASSSLGEQYF | TRBJ2-7 | many | 11 | . | TRBV27
TGTGCCAGCAGCTCGGACAGGGCCTCCTACGAGCAGTACTTC | CASSSDRASYEQYF | TRBJ2-7 | few | 14 | TRBD1 | TRBV7-9
TGTGCCAGTAGTCTGGGACAGGGGATTAATCAGCCCCAGCATTTT | CASSLGQGINQPQHF | TRBJ1-5 | . | 15 | TRBD1 | TRBV19
TGCAGTGCCTATTACAATGAGCAGTTCTTC | CSAYYNEQFF | TRBJ2-1 | . | 10 | . | TRBV20-1
TGTGCCAGCAGTGGGGGTGAGGTCGCTCCTGGTGAGCAGTTCTTC | CASSGGEVAPGEQFF | TRBJ2-1 | many | 15 | . | TRBV2
TGTGCCAGCGCCGGGCAAGACTCTGGAAACACCATATATTTT | CASAGQDSGNTIYF | TRBJ1-3 | few | 14 | . | TRBV7-9
TGTGCCAGCAGCGATACGAACACTGAAGCTTTCTTT | CASSDTNTEAFF | TRBJ1-1 | . | 12 | . | TRBV7-8
TGTGCCAGCAAAGACCGGGGGGGCAATGAGCAGTTCTTC | CASKDRGGNEQFF | TRBJ2-1 | . | 13 | TRBD2 | TRBV25-1
TGTGCCAGCAGTGAACTAGCGGTGGACCAAGAGACCCAGTACTTC | CASSELAVDQETQYF | TRBJ2-5 | . | 15 | TRBD2 | TRBV25-1
TGCGCCAGCAGCCTTACTAATGGACAGGGAGACGAGCAGTACTTC | CASSLTNGQGDEQYF | TRBJ2-7 | . | 15 | TRBD1 | TRBV4-1
TGTGCCAGCTCACCAATAAGGACCCCATCCGGAGCTTTCTTT | CASSPIRTPSGAFF | TRBJ1-1 | . | 14 | . | TRBV18
TGCGCCAGCAGCTTGGATTGGCAGGGGTCCCCCTCCTATGGCTACACCTTC | CASSLDWQGSPSYGYTF | TRBJ1-2 | . | 17 | . | TRBV5-1
TGTGCCAGTAGTACTAGGACAGGGACTGGGGCCAACGTCCTGACTTTC | CASSTRTGTGANVLTF | TRBJ2-6 | . | 16 | TRBD1 | TRBV19
TGTGCCATCAGTGAGGACAGGGCGGAATCACCCCTCCACTTT | CAISEDRAESPLHF | TRBJ1-6 | . | 14 | TRBD1 | TRBV10-3
TGTGCCTGGAGTGAGTGGCGGGGGGGCCCAGATACGCAGTATTTT | CAWSEWRGGPDTQYF | TRBJ2-3 | few | 15 | TRBD2 | TRBV30
TGTGCCAGCAGCCCATCCTCAGCTACCGGCCTCACAGATACGCAGTATTTT | CASSPSSATGLTDTQYF | TRBJ2-3 | few | 17 | . | TRBV7-2
TGTGCCAGCAGCCCCCCACGGCGGTGGACTGAAGCTTTCTTT | CASSPPRRWTEAFF | TRBJ1-1 | . | 14 | . | TRBV11-2
TGTGTCAGCAGTGAGTCCGGGACAGCGTATACAGATACGCAGTATTTT | CVSSESGTAYTDTQYF | TRBJ2-3 | . | 16 | TRBD1 | TRBV6-1
TGTGCCAGCAGTTTAACGGGACTAATCCAAGAGACCCAGTACTTC | CASSLTGLIQETQYF | TRBJ2-5 | few | 15 | TRBD2 | TRBV27
TGTGCCAGCAAAATAGCGGGAGGGGAGACCCAGTACTTC | CASKIAGGETQYF | TRBJ2-5 | few | 13 | TRBD2 | TRBV6-2/TRBV6-3
TGTGCCAGCAGCCCGGGACTAGATAATGAAAAACTGTTTTTT | CASSPGLDNEKLFF | TRBJ1-4 | . | 14 | . | TRBV12-3/TRBV12-4
TGTGCCAGCAGCCCTGGAAAATTTCCGGGAGTAAAAAATTCACCCCTCCACTTT | CASSPGKFPGVKNSPLHF | TRBJ1-6 | . | 18 | . | TRBV3-1
TGTGCCTGGAGTGTATATCCAGGGAGTAGAGATGGCTACACCTTC | CAWSVYPGSRDGYTF | TRBJ1-2 | few | 15 | . | TRBV30
TGTGCCGGCGGTGGAGGGAACTATGGCTACACCTTC | CAGGGGNYGYTF | TRBJ1-2 | many | 12 | . | TRBV6-1
TGTGCCAGCAGTTTATCCGGCCTCGGGAGCCAGACCCTCCACTTT | CASSLSGLGSQTLHF | TRBJ1-6 | many | 15 | . | TRBV27
TGTGCCAGCAGCAAATGGGACAGCCCCTACGAGCAGTACTTC | CASSKWDSPYEQYF | TRBJ2-7 | . | 14 | TRBD1 | TRBV7-9
TGCAGTGCTAGAGATAGCAATCAGCCCCAGCATTTT | CSARDSNQPQHF | TRBJ1-5 | many | 12 | . | TRBV20-1
TGTGCCAGCAGCCGACCTGCAACGGATGGCTACACCTTC | CASSRPATDGYTF | TRBJ1-2 | . | 13 | . | TRBV12-3/TRBV12-4
TGTGCCAGCGCCTTCAGTGCCACTTTTGAAGCTTTCTTT | CASAFSATFEAFF | TRBJ1-1 | . | 13 | . | TRBV19
TGTGCCAGCAGCTGGCCTGAAGCGGACTACGGAACAGATACGCAGTATTTT | CASSWPEADYGTDTQYF | TRBJ2-3 | many | 17 | . | TRBV7-8
TGTGCCAGTAGTATGGGACAACGAAATCAGCCCCAGCATTTT | CASSMGQRNQPQHF | TRBJ1-5 | few | 14 | . | TRBV19
TGTGCCAGTACCTCACAGGGTTATAGCAATCAGCCCCAGCATTTT | CASTSQGYSNQPQHF | TRBJ1-5 | . | 15 | . | TRBV19
TGTGCCAGCAGTGGTAAGGACAGGGACGGCACAGATACGCAGTATTTT | CASSGKDRDGTDTQYF | TRBJ2-3 | few | 16 | TRBD1 | TRBV7-8
TGTGCCAGCAGCCCGGGGGGGTTGACTGAAGCTTTCTTT | CASSPGGLTEAFF | TRBJ1-1 | many | 13 | . | TRBV7-3
TGTGCCAGCAGCCTCGGGACAGGGGGTACAGATACGCAGTATTTT | CASSLGTGGTDTQYF | TRBJ2-3 | . | 15 | TRBD1 | TRBV28
TGTGCCAGCAGCTGGACAACTAGCAATCAGCCCCAGCATTTT | CASSWTTSNQPQHF | TRBJ1-5 | . | 14 | . | TRBV7-2
TGTGCCAGCAGCTTTCGCCTAGCGGGGGGCGGTCACAATGAGCAGTTCTTC | CASSFRLAGGGHNEQFF | TRBJ2-1 | many | 17 | TRBD2 | TRBV7-6
TGTGCCAGCAGCACTGGACAGGCGGACCCCAATGGCTACACCTTC | CASSTGQADPNGYTF | TRBJ1-2 | . | 15 | TRBD1 | TRBV7-3
TGTGCCAGCAGCGGGATGCGGGACAGGGCCTACGAGCAGTACTTC | CASSGMRDRAYEQYF | TRBJ2-7 | once | 15 | TRBD1 | TRBV7-1
TGTGCCAGCAGTGATGGCCCCACAGATACGCAGTATTTT | CASSDGPTDTQYF | TRBJ2-3 | few | 13 | . | TRBV2
TGTGCCAGCAGCCCACAGGGGATTTCCTACGAGCAGTACTTC | CASSPQGISYEQYF | TRBJ2-7 | few | 14 | TRBD1 | TRBV7-6
TGTGCCAGCAGAAACCGAGTTAACCTACTCACAGATACGCAGTATTTT | CASRNRVNLLTDTQYF | TRBJ2-3 | few | 16 | . | TRBV27
TGTGCCAGCAGCCAAGGAGAGCGGGGCCAAAAAACCGGGGAGCTGTTTTTT | CASSQGERGQKTGELFF | TRBJ2-2 | few | 17 | TRBD2 | TRBV3-1
TGCAGTGCGAGGGACCCTGAGGACACTGAAGCTTTCTTT | CSARDPEDTEAFF | TRBJ1-1 | . | 13 | . | TRBV20-1
TGTGCCAGCAGCGCCCCGTGGCACCGCGACGGTGAAGCTTTCTTT | CASSAPWHRDGEAFF | TRBJ1-1 | many | 15 | . | TRBV7-9
TGTGCCAGCAGTGCTCCGGGACTATTTAACGAGCAGTACTTC | CASSAPGLFNEQYF | TRBJ2-7 | few | 14 | TRBD2 | TRBV6-1
TGTGCCAGCAGTTTACAACTAGCGTCCTACAATGAGCAGTTCTTC | CASSLQLASYNEQFF | TRBJ2-1 | few | 15 | TRBD2 | TRBV27
TGTGCCAGCCCCCACCGGGACAGGGACACCGGGGAGCTGTTTTTT | CASPHRDRDTGELFF | TRBJ2-2 | . | 15 | TRBD1 | TRBV7-9
TGTGCCAGCAGCCCGATGGGCGCTGAAGCTTTCTTT | CASSPMGAEAFF | TRBJ1-1 | once | 12 | . | TRBV7-9
TGTGCCAGCAGTTTAGTGCTGGGATCCACCATATATTTT | CASSLVLGSTIYF | TRBJ1-3 | many | 13 | . | TRBV12-3/TRBV12-4
TGTGCCAGCAGCGTTCCCGGGACTAGCGGGGGCCAAACCTACAATGAGCAGTTCTTC | CASSVPGTSGGQTYNEQFF | TRBJ2-1 | . | 19 | TRBD2 | TRBV7-9
TGCGCCAGCAGCCCGACTAGCGGGGGGCCGGATGAGCAGTTCTTC | CASSPTSGGPDEQFF | TRBJ2-1 | few | 15 | TRBD2 | TRBV5-1
TGTGCCAGCAGCCGCAAGCCTACTAGCGGGGGGGCTACTGGGCAAAAAGAGACCCAGTACTTC | CASSRKPTSGGATGQKETQYF | TRBJ2-5 | . | 21 | TRBD2 | TRBV2
TGTGCCAGCAGTTTTGGGGGGGCGCGCACTGAAGCTTTCTTT | CASSFGGARTEAFF | TRBJ1-1 | few | 14 | . | TRBV27
TGTGCCAGCTTCGGGCGAGACACAAGATACAATGAGCAGTTCTTC | CASFGRDTRYNEQFF | TRBJ2-1 | . | 15 | . | TRBV7-9